Sequencing of this T cell receptor (beta chain) was carried out in a study of blood T cell repertoires in COVID-19. Study information: Samples of COVID-19 (acute and convalescent) were obtained from the United States, Italy and Spain.

V was clipped by 4 bases and J by 4 bases; unmatched bases: 2. The germline gives CDR1 MGHDK, CDR2 SYGVNS. This CDR3 has 14 residues. Data came from immunoSEQ multiplex PCR; TCRdb stores just in-frame clones and leaves some out. This table holds just under 350,000 clones, 75% to 90% found once. The chain links TRBV25-1 to TRBJ2-1; TRBD2 aligns across 9 bases. This TCR derives from a woman in her 50s with COVID-19, enrolled during active disease. Specimen: peripheral blood. CDR3 residues: CASSGSGSYNEQFF. The CDR3 DNA reads as TGTGCCAGCAGTGGTAGCGGGAGTTACAATGAGCAGTTCTTC. The whole variable domain, filled in from reference TRBV25-1 and TRBJ2-1, reads EADIYQTPRYLVIGTGKKITLECSQTMGHDKMYWYQQDPGMELHLIHYSYGVNSTEKGDLSSESTVSRIRTEHFPLTLESARPSHTSQYLCASSGSGSYNEQFFGPGTRLTVL.